This T cell receptor beta chain comes out of a study of breast tumors, draining lymph nodes, adjacent tissues. Germline V gene data show CDR1 as DFQATT and CDR2 as SNEGSKA (reference sequence). V was clipped by 6 bases and J by 6 bases; unmatched bases: 11. This CDR3 contains 15 residues. TCRdb re-analysed the multiplex PCR reads in MiXCR, keeping a single row per CDR3 protein. The data hold approximately 170,000 distinct CDR3 sequences, with roughly a third observed a single time. The lymph nodes were axillary draining lymph nodes from breast cancer patients. The sample consisted of axillary lymph node tissue. The receptor was isolated from a female donor with breast cancer. Some clones in this sample may be carry-over from other donors' samples. J is TRBJ2-4 and V is TRBV20-1, with 10 bases fitting TRBD1. The CDR3 protein is CSASPTGGAGNIQYF. The CDR3 region has the DNA TGCAGTGCCAGCCCGACAGGGGGCGCCGGAAACATTCAGTACTTC.